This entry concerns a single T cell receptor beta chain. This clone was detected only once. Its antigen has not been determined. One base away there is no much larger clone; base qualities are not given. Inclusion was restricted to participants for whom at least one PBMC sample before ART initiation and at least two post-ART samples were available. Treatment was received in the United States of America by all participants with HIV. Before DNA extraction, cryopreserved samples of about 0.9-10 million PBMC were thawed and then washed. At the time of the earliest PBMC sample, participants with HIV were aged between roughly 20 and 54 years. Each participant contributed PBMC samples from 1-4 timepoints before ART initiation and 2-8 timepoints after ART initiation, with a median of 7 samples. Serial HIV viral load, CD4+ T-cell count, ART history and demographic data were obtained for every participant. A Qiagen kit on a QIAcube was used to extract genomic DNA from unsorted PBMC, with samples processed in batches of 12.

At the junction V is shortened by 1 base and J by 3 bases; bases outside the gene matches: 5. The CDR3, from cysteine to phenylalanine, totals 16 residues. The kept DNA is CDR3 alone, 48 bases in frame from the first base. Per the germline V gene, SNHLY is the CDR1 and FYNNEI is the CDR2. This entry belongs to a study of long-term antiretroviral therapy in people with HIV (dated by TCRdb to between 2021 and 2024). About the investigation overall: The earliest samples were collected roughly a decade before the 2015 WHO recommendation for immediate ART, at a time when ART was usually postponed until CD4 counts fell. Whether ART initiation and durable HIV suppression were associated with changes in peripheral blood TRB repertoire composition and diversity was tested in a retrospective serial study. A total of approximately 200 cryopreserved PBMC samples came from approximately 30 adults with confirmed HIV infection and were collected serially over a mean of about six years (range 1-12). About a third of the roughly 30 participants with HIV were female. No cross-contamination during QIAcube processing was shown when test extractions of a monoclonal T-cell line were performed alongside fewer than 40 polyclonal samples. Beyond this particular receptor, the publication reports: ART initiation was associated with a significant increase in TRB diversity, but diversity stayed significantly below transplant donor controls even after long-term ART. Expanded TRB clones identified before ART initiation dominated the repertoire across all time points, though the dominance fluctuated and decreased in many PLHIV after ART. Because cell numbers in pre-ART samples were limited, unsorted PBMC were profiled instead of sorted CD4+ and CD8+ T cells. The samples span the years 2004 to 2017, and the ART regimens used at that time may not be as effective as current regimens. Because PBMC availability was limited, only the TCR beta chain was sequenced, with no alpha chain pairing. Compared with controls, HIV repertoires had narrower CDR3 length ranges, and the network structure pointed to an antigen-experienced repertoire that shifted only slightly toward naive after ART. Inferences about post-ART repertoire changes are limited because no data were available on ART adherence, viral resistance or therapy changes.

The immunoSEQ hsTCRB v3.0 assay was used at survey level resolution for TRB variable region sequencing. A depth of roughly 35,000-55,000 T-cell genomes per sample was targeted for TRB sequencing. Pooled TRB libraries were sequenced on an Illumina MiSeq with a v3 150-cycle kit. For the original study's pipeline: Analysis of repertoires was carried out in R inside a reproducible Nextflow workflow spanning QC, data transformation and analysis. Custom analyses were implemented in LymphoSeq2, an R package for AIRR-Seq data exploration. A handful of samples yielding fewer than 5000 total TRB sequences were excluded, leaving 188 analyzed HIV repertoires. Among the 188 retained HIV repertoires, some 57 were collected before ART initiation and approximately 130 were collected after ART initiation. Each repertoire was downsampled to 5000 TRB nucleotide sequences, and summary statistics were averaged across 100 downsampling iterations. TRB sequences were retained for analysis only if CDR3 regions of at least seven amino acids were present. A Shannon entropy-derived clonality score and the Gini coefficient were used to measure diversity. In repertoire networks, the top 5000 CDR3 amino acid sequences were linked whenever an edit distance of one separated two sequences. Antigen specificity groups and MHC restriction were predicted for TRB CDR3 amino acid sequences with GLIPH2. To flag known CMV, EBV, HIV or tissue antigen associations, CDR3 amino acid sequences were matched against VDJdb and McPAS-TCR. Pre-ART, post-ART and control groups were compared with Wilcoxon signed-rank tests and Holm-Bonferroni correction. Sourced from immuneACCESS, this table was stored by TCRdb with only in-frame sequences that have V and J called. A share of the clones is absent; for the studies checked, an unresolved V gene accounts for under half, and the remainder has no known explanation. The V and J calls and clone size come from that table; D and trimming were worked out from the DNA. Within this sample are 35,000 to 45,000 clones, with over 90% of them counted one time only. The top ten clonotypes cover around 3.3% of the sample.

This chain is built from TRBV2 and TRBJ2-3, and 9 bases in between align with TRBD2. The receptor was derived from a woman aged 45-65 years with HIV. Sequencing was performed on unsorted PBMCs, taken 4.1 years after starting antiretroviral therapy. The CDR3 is CASSEGGGGATDTQYF. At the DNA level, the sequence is TGTGCCAGCAGTGAAGGTGGCGGGGGGGCTACAGATACGCAGTATTTT.